This entry lists 19 T cell receptor beta chains sequenced from one sample in a study of T cells after yellow fever vaccination. Each CDR3 protein gets one entry after TCRdb re-called the 5' RACE reads with MiXCR. The repertoire holds just over 250,000 distinct CDR3 sequences, with roughly 4.8% as singletons. The specimen was CD4+ T cells sorted from PBMCs, collected on the day of the yellow fever booster vaccination. Receptor source: a man in his late teens or twenties who received the YFV17D yellow fever vaccine.

This clonotype has only a few counts. The J gene is TRBJ1-3, the V gene TRBV7-8; 10 bases are shared with TRBD1. CDR3 size: 16 residues. The germline CDR1 and CDR2 sequences are SGHVS and FQNEAQ. After removal of 3 bases from V and 0 bases from J, the junction contained 2 bases not matched to a gene. CDR3 coding DNA: TGTGCCAGCAGCTTGGGACAGGGGAACTCTGGAAACACCATATATTTT. Translating it yields CASSLGQGNSGNTIYF.

The genes are TRBV25-1 and TRBJ2-2; 10 bases align to TRBD1. The trim removed 2 bases at V and 3 bases at J, leaving 6 bases unmatched. There are 17 residues in the CDR3. Germline values: CDR1 MGHDK, CDR2 SYGVNS. The CDR3 loop is CASSERDRGRDTGELFF. The DNA for the CDR3 is TGTGCCAGCAGTGAAAGAGACAGGGGGCGCGACACCGGGGAGCTGTTTTTT.

This clonotype was seen many times. The chain recombines TRBV9 with TRBJ1-2, with D perhaps TRBD1 (5 bases). Germline V CDR1 and CDR2: SGDLS, YYNGEE. The CDR3 is made up of 14 amino acids. Trimming cost V 4 bases and J 5 bases, with 15 bases left between them. The DNA of the CDR3 is TGTGCCAGCAGCTCTGACAGTCTCGGGTATGGCTACACCTTC. Its translation is CASSSDSLGYGYTF. The full variable domain, rest sourced from reference TRBV9 and TRBJ1-2, is DSGVTQTPKHLITATGQRVTLRCSPRSGDLSVYWYQQSLDQGLQFLIQYYNGEERAKGNILERFSAQQFPDLHSELNLSSLELGDSALYFCASSSDSLGYGYTFGSGTRLTVV.

This clonotype showed up just a few times. The J gene is TRBJ1-1, the V gene TRBV10-3; TRBD1 aligns across 7 bases. Germline-derived CDR1 and CDR2 are ENHRY and SYGVKD. V was pared by 4 bases and J by 5 bases, with 4 bases of the junction left unmatched. This CDR3 is built from 13 residues. In DNA form, the CDR3 reads TGTGCCATCAGTGGACAGGGAAGAACTGAAGCTTTCTTT. It specifies CAISGQGRTEAFF.

This clonotype appeared a few times. The CDR3 loop reads CASEGFSETQYF. In DNA form, the CDR3 reads TGTGCCAGCGAAGGGTTTTCTGAGACCCAGTACTTC. This rearrangement joins TRBV2 to TRBJ2-5; no reliable D call. The CDR3 covers 12 residues. V gave up 8 bases and J gave up 5 bases, with 12 bases separating them. CDR1 and CDR2 (germline): SNHLY, FYNNEI.

The chain joins TRBV5-1 to TRBJ1-6, with D maybe TRBD1 (5 bases). The CDR3 runs 17 residues. Trimming pared 0 bases from V and 7 bases from J, leaving 17 bases between. CDR1 SGHRS and CDR2 YFSETQ come from the germline V gene. The CDR3, as DNA: TGCGCCAGCAGCTTGGGGGGGGGACCCGACGAAAATTCACCCCTCCACTTT. Translation: CASSLGGGPDENSPLHF.

This clonotype was observed a few times. The V call is TRBV4-1, the J call TRBJ1-2; 8 nucleotides align to TRBD1. The CDR3 totals 17 residues. Germline V gene lookup returns CDR1 MGHRA and CDR2 YSYEKL. With V trimmed by 0 bases and J by 2 bases, 8 bases remained unmatched. The CDR3: CASSQDLIQGVNYGYTF. CDR3 DNA: TGCGCCAGCAGCCAAGACCTGATACAGGGGGTCAACTATGGCTACACCTTC.

This clonotype was seen a few times. This chain connects TRBV18 to TRBJ2-3; D is uncertain. The CDR3 is 13 residues long. Trimming took off 0 bases at V and 6 bases at J, with 7 bases between the two ends. The germline gives CDR1 KGHSH, CDR2 LQKENI. CDR3 sequence: CASSPPSPDTQYF. The DNA for the CDR3 is TGTGCCAGCTCACCACCCAGTCCTGATACGCAGTATTTT.

Only a few counts were recorded for this clonotype. J is TRBJ2-5 and V is TRBV18; the D gene is possibly TRBD1 (6 bases). V was clipped by 3 bases and J by 10 bases, with 15 bases between them. The CDR3 contains 13 residues. Germline V gene sequence: CDR1 KGHSH, CDR2 LQKENI. CDR3 DNA: TGTGCCAGCTCACCTTCGACAGGCCAGGACCAGTACTTC. Its protein product is CASSPSTGQDQYF.

The J gene is TRBJ2-2, the V gene TRBV5-1, with D perhaps being TRBD1 or TRBD2 (5 bases each). The CDR3 is 14 residues long. Germline V gives CDR1 SGHRS, CDR2 YFSETQ. V was pared by 4 bases and J by 4 bases, with 11 bases between. The CDR3 sequence: CASSGRDGTGELFF. The DNA for the CDR3 is TGCGCCAGCAGCGGCAGGGACGGCACCGGGGAGCTGTTTTTT.

This clonotype was detected a few times. The genes are TRBV7-3 and TRBJ2-3, with a tentative D call TRBD2 (5 bases). Germline V gene sequence: CDR1 SGHTA, CDR2 FQGTGA. Trimming cost V 4 bases and J 11 bases, with 16 bases left between them. This CDR3 comprises 13 residues. The CDR3 DNA is TGTGCCAGCAGCTCCGGGGATACCCGAAAGCAGTATTTT. Its protein product is CASSSGDTRKQYF.

The CDR3 loop is CASSSLDSNQPQHF. In nucleotides, the CDR3 is TGTGCCAGCAGCTCCCTCGATAGCAATCAGCCCCAGCATTTT. V is TRBV7-4 and J is TRBJ1-5; D ambiguous. This CDR3 spans 14 amino acids. Between the trimmed V and J ends, which lost 4 bases and 0 bases, there was a span of 7 bases. Germline V CDR1 and CDR2: SGHVT, SQSDAQ. The whole variable domain, remainder taken from reference TRBV7-4 and TRBJ1-5, is GAGVSQSPRYKVAKRGRDVALRCDSISGHVTLYWYRQTLGQGSEVLTYSQSDAQRDKSGRPSGRFSAERPERSVSTLKIQRTEQGDSAVYLCASSSLDSNQPQHFGDGTRLSIL.

This clonotype was detected a few times. This sequence joins TRBV18 and TRBJ1-2; the D gene is possibly TRBD1 (5 bases). The germline V and J ends were trimmed by 5 bases and 4 bases, with 20 bases remaining between them. Per the germline V gene, CDR1 is KGHSH and CDR2 is LQKENI. The CDR3 runs 16 residues. DNA of the CDR3: TGTGCCAGCTCAGAGGGACGGAGTGGAGGGCGCTATGGCTACACCTTC. This encodes CASSEGRSGGRYGYTF.

This chain connects TRBV5-1 to TRBJ1-1; 9 bases are a match to TRBD1. This CDR3 is built from 14 residues. The germline V gene encodes CDR1 SGHRS and CDR2 YFSETQ. V dropped 5 bases and J dropped 3; count of bases not matched to a gene: 5. This CDR3 is CASRETGGHTEAFF. The CDR3, as DNA: TGCGCCAGCAGGGAGACAGGGGGACACACTGAAGCTTTCTTT. Supplemented by reference TRBV5-1 and TRBJ1-1, the full variable domain reads KAGVTQTPRYLIKTRGQQVTLSCSPISGHRSVSWYQQTPGQGLQFLFEYFSETQRNKGNFPGRFSGRQFSNSRSEMNVSTLELGDSALYLCASRETGGHTEAFFGQGTRLTVV.

The CDR3 protein is CASSYERGSPLHF. The CDR3 nucleotides are TGTGCCAGCAGCTACGAGAGGGGTTCACCCCTCCACTTT. This chain connects TRBV7-2 to TRBJ1-6; tentative D call: TRBD1 (5 bases). The germline V gene encodes CDR1 SGHTA and CDR2 FQGNSA. V lost 4 bases and J 9 bases, leaving 10 bases between the germline ends. The CDR3 loop spans 13 amino acids.

This clonotype has a count of ten or more. The V call is TRBV7-2, the J call TRBJ2-7; D is unclear. CDR1 is SGHTA and CDR2 is FQGNSA in the germline V gene. The CDR3 sequence is 14 residues long. V gave up 0 bases and J gave up 2 bases, with 8 bases separating them. CDR3 residues: CASSLASATYEQYV. The DNA for the CDR3 is TGTGCCAGCAGCTTAGCGTCAGCAACCTACGAGCAGTACGTC.

This clonotype was counted ten times or more. The rearrangement links TRBV18 to TRBJ2-7, with 12 nucleotides matching TRBD2. This CDR3 is built from 16 residues. The J segment lost 7 bases and the V segment lost 3 bases, leaving 10 bases of the junction unmatched. From germline, CDR1 is KGHSH and CDR2 LQKENI. CDR3 DNA sequence: TGTGCCAGCTCACCGATAACTAGCGGGAGGACGGGGGAGCAGTACTTC. Protein: CASSPITSGRTGEQYF.

This chain connects TRBV6-1 to TRBJ2-2; D not resolved. V was shortened by 3 bases and J by 6 bases, with 14 bases between the two germline ends. This CDR3 has 15 residues. Germline V gene data show CDR1 as MNHNS and CDR2 as SASEGT. CDR3 in amino acids: CASSDYPPPAGELFF. The CDR3 bases are TGTGCCAGCAGTGACTATCCCCCCCCTGCCGGGGAGCTGTTTTTT.

V usage is TRBV5-1 and J usage is TRBJ2-5, with 10 bases matching TRBD2. Germline lookup yields CDR1 SGHRS and CDR2 YFSETQ. Losses at the gene ends were 2 bases for V and 2 bases for J; bases not matched to a gene: 3. This CDR3 spans 15 amino acids. The CDR3 sequence: CASSFSGGSQETQYF. In nucleotides, the CDR3 is TGCGCCAGCAGCTTTAGCGGGGGGTCACAAGAGACCCAGTACTTC. Filled out from reference TRBV5-1 and TRBJ2-5, the complete variable domain reads KAGVTQTPRYLIKTRGQQVTLSCSPISGHRSVSWYQQTPGQGLQFLFEYFSETQRNKGNFPGRFSGRQFSNSRSEMNVSTLELGDSALYLCASSFSGGSQETQYFGPGTRLLVL.